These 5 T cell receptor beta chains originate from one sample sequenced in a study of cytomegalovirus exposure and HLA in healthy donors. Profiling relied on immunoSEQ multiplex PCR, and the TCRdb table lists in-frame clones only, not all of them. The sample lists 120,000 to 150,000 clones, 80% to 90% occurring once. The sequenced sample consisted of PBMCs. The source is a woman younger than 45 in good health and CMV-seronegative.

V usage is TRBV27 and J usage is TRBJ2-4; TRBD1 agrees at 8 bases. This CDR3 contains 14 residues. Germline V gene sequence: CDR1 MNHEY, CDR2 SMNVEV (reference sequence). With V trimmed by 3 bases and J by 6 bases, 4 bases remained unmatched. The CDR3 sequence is CASSFNGQGNIQYF. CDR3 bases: TGTGCCAGCAGTTTTAACGGACAGGGAAACATTCAGTACTTC.

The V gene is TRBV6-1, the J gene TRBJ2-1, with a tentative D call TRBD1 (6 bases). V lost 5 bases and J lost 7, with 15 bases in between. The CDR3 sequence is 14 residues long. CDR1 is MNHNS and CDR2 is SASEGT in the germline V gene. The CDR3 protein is CASSIQPGVNEQFF. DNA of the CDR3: TGTGCCAGCAGTATCCAGCCAGGGGTTAATGAGCAGTTCTTC.

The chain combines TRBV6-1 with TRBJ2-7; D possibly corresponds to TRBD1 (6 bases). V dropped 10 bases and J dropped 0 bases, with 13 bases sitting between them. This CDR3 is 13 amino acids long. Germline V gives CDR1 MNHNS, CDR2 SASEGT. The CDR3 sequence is CATHKDSSYEQYF. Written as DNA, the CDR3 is TGTGCCACCCATAAGGACAGCTCCTACGAGCAGTACTTC.

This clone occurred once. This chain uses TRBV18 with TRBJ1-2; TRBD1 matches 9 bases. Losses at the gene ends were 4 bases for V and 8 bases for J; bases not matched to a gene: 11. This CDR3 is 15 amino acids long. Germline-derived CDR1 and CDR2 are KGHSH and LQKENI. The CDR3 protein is CASSQPWDRVGGYTF. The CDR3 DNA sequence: TGTGCCAGCTCACAACCGTGGGACAGGGTGGGCGGCTACACCTTC.

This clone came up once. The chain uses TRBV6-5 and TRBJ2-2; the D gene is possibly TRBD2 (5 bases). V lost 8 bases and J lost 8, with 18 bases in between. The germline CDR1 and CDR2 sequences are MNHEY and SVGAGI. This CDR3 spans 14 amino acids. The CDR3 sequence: CASSTTTRAGELFF. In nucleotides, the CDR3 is TGTGCCAGCTCGACTACTACAAGGGCAGGGGAGCTGTTTTTT.